This passage covers 3 T cell receptor beta chains from one sample sequenced in a study of CDR3 diversity in severe acne. Via MiXCR, TCRdb re-called the PCR reads, giving one row per CDR3 protein. The sample has 84,000 or so distinct CDR3 sequences, approximately 52% seen once. The sequenced material came from blood. Receptor source: a male donor in good health, serving as a control.

This clonotype showed up just a few times. The chain employs TRBV7-2 and TRBJ1-2; 9 bases agree with TRBD1. The ends lost 5 bases at V and 8 bases at J; junction bases unmatched: 15. Germline-derived CDR1 and CDR2 are SGHTA and FQGNSA. CDR3 size: 16 residues. This chain's CDR3 is CASSIVGTGSIGGYTF. CDR3 sequence (DNA): TGTGCCAGCAGCATAGTAGGGACAGGGAGTATCGGGGGCTACACCTTC. Variable domain in full (rest from reference TRBV7-2 and TRBJ1-2): GAGVSQSPSNKVTEKGKDVELRCDPISGHTALYWYRQSLGQGLEFLIYFQGNSAPDKSGLPSDRFSAERTGGSVSTLTIQRTQQEDSAVYLCASSIVGTGSIGGYTFGSGTRLTVV.

Remarks on this clonotype: A much larger clone sits a single nucleotide away, making a read error possible. Because it lacks the conserved phenylalanine or tryptophan at the end, this CDR3 is likely a read error. The chain carries TRBV24-1 and TRBJ1-1; D is uncertain. CDR3 length: 14 amino acids. V was pared by 7 bases and J by 1 base, with 12 bases between. Germline V gene sequence: CDR1 KGHDR, CDR2 SFDVKD. This CDR3 is CATRGGWENTEAFS. Here the CDR3 DNA reads TGTGCCACCAGAGGCGGGTGGGAGAACACTGAAGCTTTCTCT.

The J gene is TRBJ2-3, the V gene TRBV7-9; 9 bases align to TRBD2. Per the germline V gene, CDR1 is SEHNR and CDR2 is FQNEAQ (reference sequence). V shed 0 bases, J shed 4 bases, and the junction held 5 bases outside the gene matches. This CDR3 spans 16 amino acids. The CDR3 is CASSLAAGGPSDTQYF. For the CDR3, the DNA is TGTGCCAGCAGCTTAGCGGCGGGGGGGCCCTCAGATACGCAGTATTTT.